The 30 T cell receptor beta chains listed next were all sequenced from one sample in a study of beta chain features in type 1 diabetes. Study observations and caveats: Moderate but significant shortening of TCRB CDR3s was recorded in all four CD4+ subsets from Type 1 diabetes patients.

These receptors have no known antigen. Every isolated RNA sample was fully reverse transcribed, so sequencing captured expressed TCRB transcripts. Profiled with immunoSEQ multiplex PCR; TCRdb holds only in-frame clones, not every one. This table has hundreds of thousands of clones, over 14% appearing once. Material: naive CD4+ T cells from blood. Receptor source: a young man with type 1 diabetes.

This chain connects TRBV11-2 to TRBJ2-7, with 8 bases aligning to TRBD1. Trimming cost V 5 bases and J 2 bases; bases outside gene matches: 8. The CDR3 extends over 15 amino acids. CDR1 is SGHAT and CDR2 is FQNNGV in the germline V gene. The chain's CDR3 is CASSEGQDFPYEQYF. The CDR3 DNA sequence: TGTGCCAGCAGCGAGGGACAGGACTTCCCCTACGAGCAGTACTTC. The entire variable domain, with the rest obtained from reference TRBV11-2 and TRBJ2-7, is as follows: EAGVAQSPRYKIIEKRQSVAFWCNPISGHATLYWYQQILGQGPKLLIQFQNNGVVDDSQLPKDRFSAERLKGVDSTLKIQPAKLEDSAVYLCASSEGQDFPYEQYFGPGTRLTVT.

This clone was seen more than once but under ten times. J is TRBJ2-5 and V is TRBV20-1, with a weak D call TRBD1 (6 bases). CDR1 and CDR2 (germline): DFQATT, SNEGSKA (reference sequence). V was clipped by 7 bases and J by 2 bases, with 8 bases between them. The CDR3 extends over 11 amino acids. The CDR3 coding sequence is TGCAGTGGAACAGGGCAAGAGACCCAGTACTTC. It is translated as CSGTGQETQYF.

The chain joins TRBV2 to TRBJ1-2, with 7 positions matching TRBD1. Germline-derived CDR1 and CDR2 are SNHLY and FYNNEI. CDR3 length: 14 amino acids. The V gene end was trimmed by 8 bases and the J gene end by 0 bases; junction bases not matched to a gene: 6. The CDR3 region has the DNA TGTGCCAGCGGCCGACAGGGAGCTAACTATGGCTACACCTTC. Translating it yields CASGRQGANYGYTF.

The J gene is TRBJ1-2, the V gene TRBV21-1; TRBD1 reflects the table's D call only, with no check against the DNA. TRBV21-1 is an annotated pseudogene. The CDR3 runs to 16 residues. The CDR3 is CASSKRPHRAVDGYTF. CDR3 in DNA: TGTGCCAGCAGCAAACGGCCCCACAGGGCAGTTGATGGCTACACCTTC.

J is TRBJ1-5 and V is TRBV7-2; 7 nucleotides agree with TRBD1. The CDR3 runs 14 residues. The germline V gene encodes CDR1 SGHTA and CDR2 FQGNSA. V gave up 4 bases and J gave up 6 bases; unmatched junction bases: 6. The chain's CDR3 is CASSSTGVRQPQHF. Written as DNA, the CDR3 is TGTGCCAGCAGCTCAACAGGGGTTCGTCAGCCCCAGCATTTT.

This clone came up a few times. The chain carries TRBV11-2 and TRBJ1-1, with unresolved D. V lost 5 bases to trimming and J lost 5 bases, with 12 bases between them. This CDR3 is built from 13 residues. Germline V gene data show CDR1 as SGHAT and CDR2 as FQNNGV. CDR3 nucleotides: TGTGCCAGCAGCCCTAGCGGGGAGACTGAAGCTTTCTTT. This translates into CASSPSGETEAFF. The complete variable domain, with remaining parts taken from reference TRBV11-2 and TRBJ1-1, reads EAGVAQSPRYKIIEKRQSVAFWCNPISGHATLYWYQQILGQGPKLLIQFQNNGVVDDSQLPKDRFSAERLKGVDSTLKIQPAKLEDSAVYLCASSPSGETEAFFGQGTRLTVV.

The gene calls are TRBV5-1 and TRBJ1-2; the match to TRBD1 covers 8 bases. The CDR3 has 15 residues. Germline values: CDR1 SGHRS, CDR2 YFSETQ. The V gene end was trimmed by 4 bases and the J gene end by 7 bases; junction bases not matched to a gene: 12. CDR3 amino acids: CASSLSGQGNSGYTF. CDR3 sequence (DNA): TGCGCCAGCAGCCTAAGCGGACAGGGTAACAGTGGCTACACCTTC.

In its sample, this clone was seen a few times. CDR3 sequence: CASSLMVTGSAGNTIYF. The CDR3 bases are TGCGCCAGCAGCCTTATGGTGACGGGGTCCGCTGGAAACACCATATATTTT. The V and J genes are TRBV4-3 and TRBJ1-3; no firm D call. V lost 4 bases and J 2 bases, leaving 18 bases between the germline ends. This CDR3 has 17 residues. Germline CDR1 reads LGHNA; CDR2 reads YSLEER.

This clone was counted only a few times. CDR3 loop: CASSFAADSYGYTF. CDR3 nucleotides: TGTGCCAGCAGCTTTGCGGCAGACTCCTATGGCTACACCTTC. The chain has TRBV7-9 and TRBJ1-2; no firm D call. CDR1 is SEHNR and CDR2 is FQNEAQ in the germline V gene (reference sequence). CDR3 length equals 14 residues. V gave up 3 bases and J gave up 4 bases, with 12 bases separating them. Supplemented by reference TRBV7-9 and TRBJ1-2, the full variable domain reads DTGVSQNPRHKITKRGQNVTFRCDPISEHNRLYWYRQTLGQGPEFLTYFQNEAQLEKSRLLSDRFSAERPKGSFSTLEIQRTEQGDSAMYLCASSFAADSYGYTFGSGTRLTVV.

This clone was detected only a few times. The rearrangement links TRBV29-1 to TRBJ2-3; D is possibly TRBD2 (6 bases). This CDR3 is built from 15 residues. With 3 bases removed from V and 1 base from J, the gap between germline ends came to 14 bases. CDR1 and CDR2 from the germline V gene are SQVTM and ANQGSEA. The DNA for the CDR3 is TGCAGCGTTGAGGAGCGGCGGGGCGGCACAGATACGCAGTATTTT. The encoded protein is CSVEERRGGTDTQYF.

This chain uses TRBV18 with TRBJ1-2; 10 bases are a match to TRBD1. CDR1 is KGHSH, CDR2 LQKENI, per germline. V lost 1 base and J lost 7; bases outside the gene matches: 9. The CDR3 spans 16 residues. The DNA for the CDR3 is TGTGCCAGCTCACCACGGGAGGACAGGGGGTTCCGTGGCTACACCTTC. The encoded protein is CASSPREDRGFRGYTF.

The chain recombines TRBV10-1 with TRBJ2-1; D gene unclear. In germline, CDR1 is WNHNN, CDR2 SYGVQD (reference sequence). This CDR3 is 16 amino acids long. Trimming cost V 0 bases and J 2 bases, with 11 bases left between them. In DNA form, the CDR3 reads TGCGCCAGCAGTGAGTCGTTGTTAGCTCCCTACAATGAGCAGTTCTTC. Protein product: CASSESLLAPYNEQFF.

This chain links TRBV28 with TRBJ2-1, with D possibly TRBD2 on 6 matching bases. The CDR3 length is 19 residues. Germline CDR1 is MDHEN and CDR2 is SYDVKM. The germline V and J ends were trimmed by 7 bases and 1 base, with 26 bases remaining between them. CDR3 in DNA: TGTGCCAGCAACTCCCCCGGAGGGCAACGGGAAGGGTCCTACAATGAGCAGTTCTTC. Protein product: CASNSPGGQREGSYNEQFF. The full variable domain, completed using reference TRBV28 and TRBJ2-1, is DVKVTQSSRYLVKRTGEKVFLECVQDMDHENMFWYRQDPGLGLRLIYFSYDVKMKEKGDIPEGYSVSREKKERFSLILESASTNQTSMYLCASNSPGGQREGSYNEQFFGPGTRLTVL.

This clone came up a few times. Other DNA sequences in this sample translate to the same CDR3. The chain is built from TRBV2 and TRBJ2-7; D is unclear. Germline CDR1 reads SNHLY; CDR2 reads FYNNEI. This CDR3 comprises 11 residues. V lost 6 bases to trimming and J lost 0 bases, with 3 bases between them. The chain's CDR3 is CASSYSYEQYF. The CDR3 nucleotides are TGTGCCAGCAGCTACTCCTACGAGCAGTACTTC. Complete variable domain (other parts from reference TRBV2 and TRBJ2-7): EPEVTQTPSHQVTQMGQEVILRCVPISNHLYFYWYRQILGQKVEFLVSFYNNEISEKSEIFDDQFSVERPDGSNFTLKIRSTKLEDSAMYFCASSYSYEQYFGPGTRLTVT.

This clone was recorded a few times. This same CDR3 is encoded by further DNA sequences in the sample. This chain joins TRBV30 and TRBJ1-1; D remains unclear. The CDR3 runs 12 residues. Germline CDR1 reads GTSNPN; CDR2 reads SVGIG (reference sequence). The V end lost 2 bases, the J end lost 2 bases, and 6 bases lay between the germline ends. The CDR3 bases are TGTGCCTGGAGTCCTTTAAACACTGAAGCTTTCTTT. This encodes CAWSPLNTEAFF.

This clone was detected only a few times. The V gene is TRBV7-2, the J gene TRBJ2-2, with D maybe TRBD1 (6 bases). The germline V and J ends were trimmed by 8 bases and 7 bases, with 17 bases remaining between them. The germline gives CDR1 SGHTA, CDR2 FQGNSA. The CDR3 sequence is 14 residues long. The CDR3 sequence: CASSRDKARGELFF. The CDR3 DNA reads as TGTGCCAGCTCCCGGGACAAGGCCCGCGGGGAGCTGTTTTTT.

V gene TRBV30 combines with J gene TRBJ2-3; perhaps TRBD2 as D (5 bases). The CDR3 is 14 residues long. Germline V gives CDR1 GTSNPN, CDR2 SVGIG (reference sequence). Between the trimmed V and J ends, which lost 4 bases and 2 bases, there was a span of 13 bases. The CDR3 sequence is CAWMTQRNTDTQYF. CDR3 coding DNA: TGTGCCTGGATGACGCAGCGGAACACAGATACGCAGTATTTT.

This clone was detected a few times. The gene calls are TRBV20-1 and TRBJ1-2, with D tentatively TRBD1 (6 bases). The CDR3 spans 11 residues. Germline CDR1 and CDR2: DFQATT and SNEGSKA (reference sequence). Between the trimmed V and J ends, which lost 1 base and 6 bases, there was a span of 6 bases. CDR3 in DNA: TGCAGTGCTAGAGGGACAGATGGCTACACCTTC. Protein sequence: CSARGTDGYTF.

The J gene is TRBJ1-6, the V gene TRBV2, with D tentatively TRBD1 (6 bases). V shed 4 bases and J shed 11 bases, with 18 bases lying between them. The CDR3 sequence is 15 residues long. Germline assignment: CDR1 SNHLY and CDR2 FYNNEI. The CDR3 is CASSVQGPPRTPLHF. CDR3 nucleotides: TGTGCCAGCAGTGTCCAGGGGCCCCCTCGGACACCCCTCCACTTT.

This clone came up a few times. This chain connects TRBV25-1 to TRBJ2-1; D call uncertain. V lost 4 bases and J 8 bases, leaving 12 bases between the germline ends. The CDR3 has 13 amino acids. Germline CDR1 reads MGHDK; CDR2 reads SYGVNS. The DNA of the CDR3 is TGTGCCAGCAGTGCCCCCCAGGATCATGAGCAGTTCTTC. Translated: CASSAPQDHEQFF.

V is TRBV28 and J is TRBJ2-1; the match to TRBD1 covers 9 bases. Germline V gives CDR1 MDHEN, CDR2 SYDVKM. The CDR3 totals 15 residues. V gave up 5 bases and J gave up 5 bases; unmatched junction bases: 7. DNA of the CDR3: TGTGCCAGCAGTCCCACGGACAGGGGACACAATGAGCAGTTCTTC. This sequence encodes CASSPTDRGHNEQFF.

This clone has a handful of counts. The chain joins TRBV7-9 to TRBJ1-2; D uncertain. Trimming shortened V by 2 bases and J by 8 bases, and 9 bases separated the two germline ends. This CDR3 contains 12 residues. Germline assignment: CDR1 SEHNR and CDR2 FQNEAQ (reference sequence). The DNA of the CDR3 is TGTGCCAGCAGCTTAAGTGGAGGCGGCTACACCTTC. It codes for CASSLSGGGYTF.

In this sample, this clone turned up a few times. V usage is TRBV2 and J usage is TRBJ2-7; 7 bases map to TRBD2. Germline V gives CDR1 SNHLY, CDR2 FYNNEI. V shed 7 bases and J 0 bases; nucleotides not matched to a gene: 6. CDR3 length equals 14 residues. The chain's CDR3 is CASTKRGLSYEQYF. The DNA for the CDR3 is TGTGCCAGCACGAAGCGGGGACTCTCCTACGAGCAGTACTTC.

V usage is TRBV11-2 and J usage is TRBJ2-7; D perhaps matches TRBD1 (6 bases). CDR1 and CDR2 (germline): SGHAT, FQNNGV. V was shortened by 1 base and J by 6 bases, with 19 bases between the two germline ends. This CDR3 is built from 16 residues. CDR3 nucleotides: TGTGCCAGCAGCTTAGGAGGTGGCAGGGGTGTCCTCGAGCAGTACTTC. Translation gives CASSLGGGRGVLEQYF. Supplemented by reference TRBV11-2 and TRBJ2-7, the full variable domain reads EAGVAQSPRYKIIEKRQSVAFWCNPISGHATLYWYQQILGQGPKLLIQFQNNGVVDDSQLPKDRFSAERLKGVDSTLKIQPAKLEDSAVYLCASSLGGGRGVLEQYFGPGTRLTVT.

The rearrangement joins TRBV9 to TRBJ2-3; 10 bases line up with TRBD2. The CDR3 length is 15 residues. Germline V lookup: CDR1 SGDLS, CDR2 YYNGEE. Trimming took 3 bases from V and 1 from J; bases not matched to a gene: 2. This CDR3 is CASSASGGGTDTQYF. The CDR3, as DNA: TGTGCCAGCAGCGCTAGCGGGGGAGGCACAGATACGCAGTATTTT.

The chain is built from TRBV12-5 and TRBJ2-3; 9 bases line up with TRBD1. The trim removed 1 base at V and 4 bases at J, leaving 3 bases unmatched. There are 15 residues in the CDR3. Germline loops: CDR1 LGHNT, CDR2 FRNRAP. This CDR3 is CASGLGQGVSDTQYF. As DNA, the CDR3 is TGTGCTAGTGGTTTGGGACAGGGGGTCTCAGATACGCAGTATTTT.

The chain combines TRBV27 with TRBJ2-1; TRBD2 matches at 9 bases. The V segment lost 6 bases and the J segment 2 bases; nucleotides outside the gene matches: 8. Germline CDR1 is MNHEY and CDR2 is SMNVEV (reference sequence). This CDR3 has 16 amino acids. CDR3 loop: CASRSNSGRTYNEQFF. The CDR3 nucleotides are TGTGCCAGCAGAAGCAATAGCGGGAGAACCTACAATGAGCAGTTCTTC.

The V gene is TRBV4-2, the J gene TRBJ2-1; 7 positions agree with TRBD2. Germline trimming cut 3 bases from V and 5 bases from J; bases unmatched to any gene: 13. The CDR3 contains 17 residues. CDR1 is LGHNA, CDR2 YNFKEQ, per germline. The DNA of the CDR3 is TGTGCCAGCAGCCAGGGGGAGGGGAGGGTATTAAACAATGAGCAGTTCTTC. Encoded protein: CASSQGEGRVLNNEQFF.

The CDR3 loop is CASSYRGETQYF. DNA of the CDR3: TGTGCCAGCAGTTATCGGGGGGAGACCCAGTACTTC. V usage is TRBV6-6 and J usage is TRBJ2-5; tentatively, D is TRBD2 (6 bases). The V and J ends lost 3 bases and 5 bases respectively, with 7 bases between them. The V gene's germline CDR1 is MNHNY and CDR2 SVGAGI (reference sequence). The CDR3 runs to 12 residues.

This clone has just a few counts. The V and J genes are TRBV29-1 and TRBJ2-3; 8 positions agree with TRBD2. Trimming removed 8 bases from V and 2 bases from J; junction bases left unmatched: 9. Germline CDR1 is SQVTM and CDR2 is ANQGSEA. The CDR3 loop spans 14 amino acids. The DNA of the CDR3 is TGCAGCCTGATCTTAGCGGGGCACACAGATACGCAGTATTTT. Translation: CSLILAGHTDTQYF.